The next 13 T cell receptor beta chains were all read from a single sample in a study of beta chain features in type 1 diabetes. Reverse transcribing all isolated RNA meant expressed TCRB transcripts were sequenced. TCRdb keeps only in-frame clones here, not all; method: immunoSEQ multiplex PCR. The sample gives around 290,000 clones, about 8% of which show up once; over 0.8% is in the top ten. The specimen was central memory CD4+ T cells from blood. The receptor source for this set is a young woman in good health.

This clone was recorded many times. This CDR3 is CASSLRTGGNTGELFF. Written as DNA, the CDR3 is TGTGCCAGTAGCCTTAGGACAGGAGGGAACACCGGGGAGCTGTTTTTT. The chain employs TRBV19 and TRBJ2-2; TRBD1 matches at 7 bases. This CDR3 has 16 residues. V lost 6 bases to trimming and J lost 1 base; unmatched junction nucleotides: 8. CDR1 and CDR2 (germline): LNHDA, SQIVND (reference sequence).

The sample holds a few counts of this clone. The CDR3 here is CASSLRFRGRAEAFF. CDR3 nucleotides: TGTGCCAGCAGCTTAAGGTTCCGGGGGCGAGCTGAAGCTTTCTTT. The gene calls are TRBV7-2 and TRBJ1-1, with TRBD1 as a possible D gene (6 bases). The ends were cut back, 2 bases at V and 6 bases at J, with 16 bases in the middle. The CDR3 spans 15 residues. The germline CDR1 and CDR2 sequences are SGHTA and FQGNSA.

V gene TRBV19 combines with J gene TRBJ2-2; the D is unclear. The CDR3 has 14 amino acids. Germline V CDR1 and CDR2: LNHDA, SQIVND (reference sequence). The V gene lost 2 bases and the J gene lost 4 bases, with 8 bases spanning the gap. CDR3 region: CASSIHSPTGELFF. The CDR3 DNA reads as TGTGCCAGTAGTATACACAGCCCCACCGGGGAGCTGTTTTTT.

In this sample, this clone turned up a few times. The V call is TRBV9, the J call TRBJ2-3; no firm D call. The ends were cut back, 4 bases at V and 3 bases at J, with 6 bases in the middle. Germline values: CDR1 SGDLS, CDR2 YYNGEE. CDR3 length: 12 residues. In DNA, the CDR3 is TGTGCCAGCAGCAAGGGTACAGATACGCAGTATTTT. This encodes CASSKGTDTQYF.

The table lists this clone with a few counts. The chain is built from TRBV10-2 and TRBJ2-5; D uncertain. Trimming left V 6 bases short and J 5 bases short, with 19 bases between. The CDR3 extends over 15 amino acids. Looked up from germline, CDR1 is WSHSY and CDR2 is SAAADI. CDR3 sequence (DNA): TGCGCCAGCAGACGTGGAGTGGCAACAATGGAGACCCAGTACTTC. Protein: CASRRGVATMETQYF.

This clone was counted at least ten times. V gene TRBV7-9 combines with J gene TRBJ2-3; tentative D call: TRBD1 (5 bases). V was pared by 8 bases and J by 2 bases, with 14 bases between. Per the germline V gene, CDR1 is SEHNR and CDR2 is FQNEAQ (reference sequence). The CDR3 runs 14 residues. This CDR3 reads CASGADGNTDTQYF. Here the CDR3 DNA reads TGTGCCAGCGGGGCAGATGGGAACACAGATACGCAGTATTTT.

The chain is built from TRBV2 and TRBJ2-3; perhaps TRBD2 as D (6 bases). The germline V gene encodes CDR1 SNHLY and CDR2 FYNNEI. The CDR3 spans 14 residues. Trimming took 7 bases from V and 1 from J, leaving 12 bases between them. CDR3 amino acids: CASKAGRGTDTQYF. The DNA of the CDR3 is TGTGCCAGCAAGGCGGGACGGGGCACAGATACGCAGTATTTT.

In this sample, this clone turned up a few times. The V and J genes are TRBV19 and TRBJ1-4; tentative D call: TRBD1 (5 bases). This CDR3 contains 15 residues. CDR1 LNHDA and CDR2 SQIVND come from the germline V gene (reference sequence). The ends were cut back, 3 bases at V and 4 bases at J, with 12 bases in the middle. In DNA form, the CDR3 reads TGTGCCAGTAGTATCCCGCAGGGCCTTAATGAAAAACTGTTTTTT. Protein product: CASSIPQGLNEKLFF.

This clone came up a few times. This chain links TRBV29-1 with TRBJ2-1, with 13 bases fitting TRBD2. After removal of 7 bases from V and 10 bases from J, the junction contained 13 bases not matched to a gene. Germline CDR1 reads SQVTM; CDR2 reads ANQGSEA. The CDR3 totals 15 residues. The CDR3 reads CSAGLAGEAGTEQFF. DNA of the CDR3: TGCAGCGCTGGACTAGCGGGAGAAGCGGGGACCGAGCAGTTCTTC.

This clone was detected a few times. The J gene is TRBJ1-5, the V gene TRBV6-5; D is possibly TRBD1 (6 bases). Germline lookup yields CDR1 MNHEY and CDR2 SVGAGI. The CDR3 totals 15 residues. The V gene lost 6 bases and the J gene lost 3 bases, with 15 bases spanning the gap. The CDR3 reads CASRQGHLDNQPQHF. The DNA of the CDR3 is TGTGCCAGCAGGCAGGGACACCTAGACAATCAGCCCCAGCATTTT.

This clone was seen a few times. This rearrangement joins TRBV10-3 to TRBJ1-1; unclear D gene. Germline V gene sequence: CDR1 ENHRY, CDR2 SYGVKD. The CDR3 contains 12 residues. Trimming removed 2 bases from V and 8 bases from J, with 9 bases in between. CDR3 in DNA: TGTGCCATCAGTGAGACCACACCAGAAGCTTTCTTT. Amino acid sequence: CAISETTPEAFF.

This clone showed up just a few times. The chain carries TRBV19 and TRBJ2-3; 8 nucleotides line up with TRBD2. The CDR3 totals 15 residues. The junction had 8 bases not matched to a gene; V was cut back by 9 bases and J by 0 bases. The germline CDR1 and CDR2 sequences are LNHDA and SQIVND (reference sequence). The CDR3 DNA reads as TGTGCCAGGGGAGTAGCGGGGCCTAGCACAGATACGCAGTATTTT. Translating gives CARGVAGPSTDTQYF.

J is TRBJ1-1 and V is TRBV20-1; unclear D gene. This CDR3 region has 11 residues. V dropped 5 bases and J dropped 6 bases, with 10 bases sitting between them. From germline, CDR1 is DFQATT and CDR2 SNEGSKA (reference sequence). Here the CDR3 reads CSAQSGAEAFF. For the CDR3, the DNA is TGCAGTGCTCAATCCGGGGCTGAAGCTTTCTTT.